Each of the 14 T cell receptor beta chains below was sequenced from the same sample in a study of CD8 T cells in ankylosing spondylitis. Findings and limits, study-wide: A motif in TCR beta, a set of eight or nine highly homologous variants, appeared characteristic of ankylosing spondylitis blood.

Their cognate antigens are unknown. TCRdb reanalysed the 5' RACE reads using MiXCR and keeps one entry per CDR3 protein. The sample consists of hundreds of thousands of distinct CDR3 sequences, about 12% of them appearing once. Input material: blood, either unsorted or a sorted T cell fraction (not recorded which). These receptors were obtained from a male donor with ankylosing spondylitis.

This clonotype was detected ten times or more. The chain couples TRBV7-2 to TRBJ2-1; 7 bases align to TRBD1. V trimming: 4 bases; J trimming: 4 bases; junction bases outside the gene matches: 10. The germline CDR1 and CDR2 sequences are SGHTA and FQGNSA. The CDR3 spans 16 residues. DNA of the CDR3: TGTGCCAGCAGCTCGACAGGGAGTGGTACTTACAATGAGCAGTTCTTC. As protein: CASSSTGSGTYNEQFF. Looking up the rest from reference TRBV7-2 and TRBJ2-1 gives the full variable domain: GAGVSQSPSNKVTEKGKDVELRCDPISGHTALYWYRQSLGQGLEFLIYFQGNSAPDKSGLPSDRFSAERTGGSVSTLTIQRTQQEDSAVYLCASSSTGSGTYNEQFFGPGTRLTVL.

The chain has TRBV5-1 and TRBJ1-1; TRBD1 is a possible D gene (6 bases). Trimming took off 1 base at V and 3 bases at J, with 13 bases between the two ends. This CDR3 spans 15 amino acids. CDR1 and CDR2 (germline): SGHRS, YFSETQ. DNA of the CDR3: TGCGCCAGCAGCTTGCGGGGGCGCCGGGACACTGAAGCTTTCTTT. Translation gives CASSLRGRRDTEAFF.

The CDR3 region has the DNA TGTGCCAGCAGCTTGGGGGACAGTTCCGTATACCAAGAGACCCAGTACTTC. As protein: CASSLGDSSVYQETQYF. V usage is TRBV11-2 and J usage is TRBJ2-5; 7 bases are a match to TRBD1. Germline CDR1 reads SGHAT; CDR2 reads FQNNGV. The ends lost 3 bases at V and 0 bases at J; junction bases unmatched: 10. The CDR3 has 17 amino acids.

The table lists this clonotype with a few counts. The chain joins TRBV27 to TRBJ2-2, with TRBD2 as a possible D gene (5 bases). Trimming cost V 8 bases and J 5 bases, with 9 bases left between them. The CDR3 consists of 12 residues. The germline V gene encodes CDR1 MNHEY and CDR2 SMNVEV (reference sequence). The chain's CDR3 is CASREGTGELFF. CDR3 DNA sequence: TGTGCCAGCCGCGAGGGTACCGGGGAGCTGTTTTTT.

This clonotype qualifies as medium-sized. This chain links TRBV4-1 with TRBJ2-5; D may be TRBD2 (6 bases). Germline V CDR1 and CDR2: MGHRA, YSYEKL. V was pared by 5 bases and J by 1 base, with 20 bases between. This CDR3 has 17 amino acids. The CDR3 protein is CASSYSGAGSPQETQYF. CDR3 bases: TGCGCCAGCAGCTACTCGGGAGCAGGGAGTCCCCAAGAGACCCAGTACTTC.

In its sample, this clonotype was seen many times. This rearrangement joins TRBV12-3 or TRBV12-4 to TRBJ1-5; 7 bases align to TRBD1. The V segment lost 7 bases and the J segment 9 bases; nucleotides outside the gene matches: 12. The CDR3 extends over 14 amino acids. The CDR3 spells CASNGPGQTWPQHF. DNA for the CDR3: TGTGCCAGCAATGGGCCGGGACAGACCTGGCCCCAGCATTTT.

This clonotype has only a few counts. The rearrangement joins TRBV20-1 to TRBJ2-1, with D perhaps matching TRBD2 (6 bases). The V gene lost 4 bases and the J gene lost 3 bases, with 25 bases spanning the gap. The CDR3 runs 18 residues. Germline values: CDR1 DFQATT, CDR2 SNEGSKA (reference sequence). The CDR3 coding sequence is TGCAGTGCTACACCCGGGCCCCGTTCCACGGGGGTCTACAATGAGCAGTTCTTC. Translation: CSATPGPRSTGVYNEQFF.

CDR3 coding DNA: TGTGCCAGCAGCTTAGACGGTCGCGGCTACGAGCAGTACTTC. Encoded protein: CASSLDGRGYEQYF. V gene TRBV11-2 combines with J gene TRBJ2-7; D gene unclear. The V gene's germline CDR1 is SGHAT and CDR2 FQNNGV. V dropped 0 bases and J dropped 3 bases, with 9 bases sitting between them. The CDR3 length is 14 residues.

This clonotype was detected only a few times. CDR3 DNA sequence: TGTGCCAGCAGTCTTGACCTGGGGGATACGCAGTATTTT. Translation: CASSLDLGDTQYF. V is TRBV12-3 or TRBV12-4 and J is TRBJ2-3, with D uncertain. V lost 5 bases and J 6 bases, leaving 12 bases between the germline ends. The CDR3 is made up of 13 amino acids.

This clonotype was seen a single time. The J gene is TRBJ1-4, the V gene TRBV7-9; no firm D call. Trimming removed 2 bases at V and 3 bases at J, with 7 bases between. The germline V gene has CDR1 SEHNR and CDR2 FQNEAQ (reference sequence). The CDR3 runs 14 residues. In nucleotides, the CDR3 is TGTGCCAGCAGCTTACGGGCCGCTAATGAAAAACTGTTTTTT. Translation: CASSLRAANEKLFF.

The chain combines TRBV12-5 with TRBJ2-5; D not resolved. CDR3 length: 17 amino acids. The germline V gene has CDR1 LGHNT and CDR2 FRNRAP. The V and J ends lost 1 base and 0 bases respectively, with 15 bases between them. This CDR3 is CASGLDDGRVYQETQYF. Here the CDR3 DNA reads TGTGCTAGTGGTTTGGACGACGGCCGGGTGTACCAAGAGACCCAGTACTTC. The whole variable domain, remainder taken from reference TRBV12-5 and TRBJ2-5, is DARVTQTPRHKVTEMGQEVTMRCQPILGHNTVFWYRQTMMQGLELLAYFRNRAPLDDSGMPKDRFSAEMPDATLATLKIQPSEPRDSAVYFCASGLDDGRVYQETQYFGPGTRLLVL.

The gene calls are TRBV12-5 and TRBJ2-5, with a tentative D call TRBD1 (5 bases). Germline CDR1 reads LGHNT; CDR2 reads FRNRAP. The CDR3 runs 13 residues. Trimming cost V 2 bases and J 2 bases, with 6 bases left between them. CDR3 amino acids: CASGLPGQETQYF. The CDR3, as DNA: TGTGCTAGTGGTTTGCCAGGGCAAGAGACCCAGTACTTC.

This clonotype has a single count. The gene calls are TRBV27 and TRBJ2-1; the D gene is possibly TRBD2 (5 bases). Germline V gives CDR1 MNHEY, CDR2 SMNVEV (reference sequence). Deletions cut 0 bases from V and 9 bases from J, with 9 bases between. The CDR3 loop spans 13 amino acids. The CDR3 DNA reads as TGTGCCAGCAGTTTATCGGTCGGGATTGAGCAGTTCTTC. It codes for CASSLSVGIEQFF.

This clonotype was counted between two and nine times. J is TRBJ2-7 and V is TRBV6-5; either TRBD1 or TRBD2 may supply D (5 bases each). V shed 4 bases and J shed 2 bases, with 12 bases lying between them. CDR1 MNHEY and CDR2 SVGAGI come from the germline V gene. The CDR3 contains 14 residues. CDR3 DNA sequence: TGTGCCAGCAGTTGGGGACGGCCACCCTACGAGCAGTACTTC. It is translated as CASSWGRPPYEQYF.